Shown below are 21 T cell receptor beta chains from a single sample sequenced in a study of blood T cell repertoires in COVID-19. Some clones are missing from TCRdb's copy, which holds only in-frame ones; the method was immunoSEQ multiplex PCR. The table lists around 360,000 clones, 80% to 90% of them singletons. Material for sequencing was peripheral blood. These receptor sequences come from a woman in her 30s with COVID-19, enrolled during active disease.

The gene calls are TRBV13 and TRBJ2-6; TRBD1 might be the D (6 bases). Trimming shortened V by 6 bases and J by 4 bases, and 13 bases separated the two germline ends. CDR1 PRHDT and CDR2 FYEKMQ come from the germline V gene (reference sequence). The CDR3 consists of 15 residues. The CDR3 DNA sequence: TGTGCCAGCAGGTTCAGGGGTGCCGGGGCCAACGTCCTGACTTTC. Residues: CASRFRGAGANVLTF.

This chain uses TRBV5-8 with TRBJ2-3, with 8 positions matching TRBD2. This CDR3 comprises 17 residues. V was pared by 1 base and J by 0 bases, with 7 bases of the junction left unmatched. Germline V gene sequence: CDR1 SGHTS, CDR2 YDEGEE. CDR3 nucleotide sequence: TGTGCCAGCAGCTTGAGCCTAGCGGGTCCCAGCACAGATACGCAGTATTTT. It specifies CASSLSLAGPSTDTQYF.

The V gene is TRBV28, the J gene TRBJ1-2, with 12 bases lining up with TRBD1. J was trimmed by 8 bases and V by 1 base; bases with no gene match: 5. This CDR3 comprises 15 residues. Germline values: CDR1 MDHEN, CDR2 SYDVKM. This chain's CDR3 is CASSLSGTGGRGYTF. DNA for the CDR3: TGTGCCAGCAGTTTATCCGGGACAGGGGGCAGAGGCTACACCTTC.

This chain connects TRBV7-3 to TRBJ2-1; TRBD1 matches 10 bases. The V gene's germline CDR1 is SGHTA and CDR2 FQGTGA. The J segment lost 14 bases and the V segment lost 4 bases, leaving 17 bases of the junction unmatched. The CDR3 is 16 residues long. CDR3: CASSSHRDRGGKGEFF. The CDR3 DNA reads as TGTGCCAGCAGCTCGCACCGGGACAGGGGTGGGAAGGGGGAGTTCTTC.

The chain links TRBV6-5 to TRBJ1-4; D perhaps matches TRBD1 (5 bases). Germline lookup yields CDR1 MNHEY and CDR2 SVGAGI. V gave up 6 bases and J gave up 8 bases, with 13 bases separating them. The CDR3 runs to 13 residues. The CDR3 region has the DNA TGTGCCAGCAGCGGACACATCGGAGAAAAACTGTTTTTT. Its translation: CASSGHIGEKLFF.

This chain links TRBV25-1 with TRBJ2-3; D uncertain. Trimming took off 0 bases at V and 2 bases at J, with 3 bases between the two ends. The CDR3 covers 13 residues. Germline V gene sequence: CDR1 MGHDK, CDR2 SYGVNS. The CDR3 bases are TGTGCCAGCAGTGAATACAACACAGATACGCAGTATTTT. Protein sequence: CASSEYNTDTQYF.

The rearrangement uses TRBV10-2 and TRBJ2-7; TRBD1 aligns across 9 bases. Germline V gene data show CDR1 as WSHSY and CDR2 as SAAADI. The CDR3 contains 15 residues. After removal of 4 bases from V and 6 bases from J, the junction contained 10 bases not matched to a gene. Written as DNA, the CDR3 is TGCGCCAGCAGTGGCGGGAACAGGGGGCGCTTCGAGCAGTACTTC. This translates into CASSGGNRGRFEQYF.

The DNA for the CDR3 is TGTGCCAGCAGTTTCCCCGGTCAGGGAATAACTGAAGCTTTCTTT. Amino acid sequence: CASSFPGQGITEAFF. The J gene is TRBJ1-1, the V gene TRBV28; maybe TRBD1 (5 bases). Germline V gives CDR1 MDHEN, CDR2 SYDVKM. The CDR3 covers 15 residues. Trimming left V 3 bases short and J 5 bases short, with 16 bases between.

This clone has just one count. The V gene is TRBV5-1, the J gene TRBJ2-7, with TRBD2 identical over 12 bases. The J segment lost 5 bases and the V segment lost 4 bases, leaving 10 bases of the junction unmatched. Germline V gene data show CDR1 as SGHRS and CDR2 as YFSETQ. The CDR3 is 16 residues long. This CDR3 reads CASSPSLTSGSHEQYF. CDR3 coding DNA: TGCGCCAGCAGCCCGTCCCTGACTAGCGGGAGTCACGAGCAGTACTTC.

CDR3 protein: CASSPGLAGGIQTGELFF. The CDR3 DNA follows: TGTGCCAGCAGCCCGGGACTAGCGGGAGGGATTCAAACCGGGGAGCTGTTTTTT. This chain links TRBV7-8 with TRBJ2-2; 16 bases match TRBD2. Germline CDR1 reads SGHVS; CDR2 reads FQNEAQ. The ends lost 5 bases at V and 5 bases at J; junction bases unmatched: 8. The CDR3 length is 18 residues. Full variable domain (rest looked up from reference TRBV7-8 and TRBJ2-2): GAGVSQSPRYKVAKRGQDVALRCDPISGHVSLFWYQQALGQGPEFLTYFQNEAQLDKSGLPSDRFFAERPEGSVSTLKIQRTQQEDSAVYLCASSPGLAGGIQTGELFFGEGSRLTVL.

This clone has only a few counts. The CDR3 spells CASSVTSNQETQYF. Here the CDR3 DNA reads TGTGCCAGCAGTGTTACTAGCAACCAAGAGACCCAGTACTTC. The chain recombines TRBV2 with TRBJ2-5, with a weak D call TRBD2 (6 bases). From germline, CDR1 is SNHLY and CDR2 FYNNEI. V was shortened by 4 bases and J by 0 bases, with 9 bases between the two germline ends. The CDR3 runs to 14 residues.

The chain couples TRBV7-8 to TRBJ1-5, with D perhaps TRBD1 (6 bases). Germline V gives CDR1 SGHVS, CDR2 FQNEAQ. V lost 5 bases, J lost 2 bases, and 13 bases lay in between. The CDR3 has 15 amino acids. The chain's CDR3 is CASSEQGVGNQPQHF. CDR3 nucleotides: TGTGCCAGCAGCGAACAGGGAGTTGGCAATCAGCCCCAGCATTTT. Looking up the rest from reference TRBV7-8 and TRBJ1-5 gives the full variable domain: GAGVSQSPRYKVAKRGQDVALRCDPISGHVSLFWYQQALGQGPEFLTYFQNEAQLDKSGLPSDRFFAERPEGSVSTLKIQRTQQEDSAVYLCASSEQGVGNQPQHFGDGTRLSIL.

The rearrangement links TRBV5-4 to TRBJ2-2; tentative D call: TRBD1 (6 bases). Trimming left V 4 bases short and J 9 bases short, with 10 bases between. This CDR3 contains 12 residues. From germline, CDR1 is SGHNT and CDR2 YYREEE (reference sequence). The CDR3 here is CASSLTGRELFF. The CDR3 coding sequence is TGTGCCAGCAGCCTTACAGGGAGGGAGCTGTTTTTT.

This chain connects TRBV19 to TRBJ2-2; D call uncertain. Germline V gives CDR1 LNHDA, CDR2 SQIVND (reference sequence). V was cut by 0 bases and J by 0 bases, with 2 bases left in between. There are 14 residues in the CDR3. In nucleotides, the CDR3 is TGTGCCAGTAGTATAGACACGAACACCGGGGAGCTGTTTTTT. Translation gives CASSIDTNTGELFF.

The CDR3 sequence: CASRWGTGAYGYTF. As DNA, the CDR3 is TGTGCCAGCCGTTGGGGGACAGGGGCATATGGCTACACCTTC. The chain combines TRBV5-4 with TRBJ1-2, with 10 bases that match TRBD1. V lost 7 bases to trimming and J lost 5 bases; unmatched junction nucleotides: 8. The CDR3 sequence is 14 residues long. Germline-derived CDR1 and CDR2 are SGHNT and YYREEE (reference sequence).

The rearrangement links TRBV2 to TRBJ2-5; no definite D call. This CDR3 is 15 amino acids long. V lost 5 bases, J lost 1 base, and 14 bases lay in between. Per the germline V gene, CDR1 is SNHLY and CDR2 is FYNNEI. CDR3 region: CASSKALGFQETQYF. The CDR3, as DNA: TGTGCCAGCAGTAAGGCCCTCGGGTTCCAAGAGACCCAGTACTTC.

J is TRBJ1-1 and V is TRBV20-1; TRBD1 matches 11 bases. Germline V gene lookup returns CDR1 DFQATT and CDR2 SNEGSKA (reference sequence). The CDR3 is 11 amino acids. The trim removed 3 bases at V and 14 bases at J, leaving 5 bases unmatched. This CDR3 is CSARDRDRGFF. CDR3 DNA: TGCAGTGCTAGGGATAGGGACAGGGGGTTCTTT.

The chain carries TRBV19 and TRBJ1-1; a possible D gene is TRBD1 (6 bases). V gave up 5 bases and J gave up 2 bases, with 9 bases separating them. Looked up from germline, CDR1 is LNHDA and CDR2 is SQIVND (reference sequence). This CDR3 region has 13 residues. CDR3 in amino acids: CASSRDTNTEAFF. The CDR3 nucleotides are TGTGCCAGTAGTCGGGACACCAACACTGAAGCTTTCTTT.

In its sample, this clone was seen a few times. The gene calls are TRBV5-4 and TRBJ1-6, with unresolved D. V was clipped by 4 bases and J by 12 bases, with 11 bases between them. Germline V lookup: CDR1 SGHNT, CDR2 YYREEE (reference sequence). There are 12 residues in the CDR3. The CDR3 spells CASSQLIGPLHF. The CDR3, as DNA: TGTGCCAGCAGCCAGTTAATTGGACCCCTCCACTTT.

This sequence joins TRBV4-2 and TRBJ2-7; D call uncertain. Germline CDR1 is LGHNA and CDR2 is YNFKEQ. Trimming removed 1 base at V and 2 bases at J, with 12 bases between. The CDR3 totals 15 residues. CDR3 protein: CASSQGRRGTYEQYF. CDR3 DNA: TGTGCCAGCAGCCAAGGGAGAAGAGGTACCTACGAGCAGTACTTC.

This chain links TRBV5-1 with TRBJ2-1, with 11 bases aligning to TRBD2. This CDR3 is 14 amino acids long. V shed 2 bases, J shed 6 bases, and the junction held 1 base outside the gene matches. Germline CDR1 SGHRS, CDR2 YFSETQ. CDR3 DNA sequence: TGCGCCAGCAGCTTACTAGCGGGAGTCAATGAGCAGTTCTTC. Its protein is CASSLLAGVNEQFF.